This TCR beta chain was recovered during a study of shared clonotypes between healthy human individuals. As for the study in general: Three men and a couple of women, aged 18 to 49, were donors.

The germline gives CDR1 GTSNPN, CDR2 SVGIG (reference sequence). Trimming removed 6 bases at V and 9 bases at J, with 11 bases between. CDR3 length: 10 residues. Assay: immunoSEQ multiplex PCR; the TCRdb copy retains only in-frame clones and omits some. The sample holds about 520,000 clones, roughly 95% seen once. The sequencing input was naive CD4+ T cells sorted from blood. This sample's subset: CD45RA+ positively selected. The rearrangement links TRBV30 to TRBJ1-1, with D maybe TRBD1 (6 bases). This TCR was sampled from a woman between 25 and 40 years old in good health. DNA of the CDR3: TGTGCCTGCCGGACAGCGCAAGCTTTCTTT. Encoded protein: CACRTAQAFF.